The 11 T cell receptor beta chains presented below share a single source sample, sequenced in a study of cytomegalovirus exposure and HLA in healthy donors. A multiplex PCR was run with 60 Vbeta primers and 13 Jbeta primers. Using immunoSEQ multiplex PCR, the repertoire was profiled, and TCRdb retains in-frame clones only, with some absent. The table records about 160,000 clones, 78% of them present only once. Sequencing was carried out using PBMCs. Source of these receptors: a woman in her forties or fifties in good health and CMV-seropositive.

The chain uses TRBV19 and TRBJ2-1; 10 bases map to TRBD1. The CDR3 extends over 15 amino acids. V was clipped by 7 bases and J by 7 bases; unmatched bases: 10. The germline CDR1 and CDR2 sequences are LNHDA and SQIVND (reference sequence). In DNA, the CDR3 is TGTGCCAGTACCAAGGGACAGGGGCGATGGAATGAGCAGTTCTTC. This codes for CASTKGQGRWNEQFF.

The rearrangement uses TRBV6-6 and TRBJ2-5; possible D gene TRBD1, 6 bases. With 7 bases removed from V and 2 bases from J, the gap between germline ends came to 8 bases. CDR1 MNHNY and CDR2 SVGAGI come from the germline V gene (reference sequence). This CDR3 spans 12 amino acids. The CDR3 coding sequence is TGTGCCAGCAATACAGGGCAAGAGACCCAGTACTTC. Its protein is CASNTGQETQYF.

The V gene is TRBV4-3, the J gene TRBJ2-1; D call uncertain. V lost 1 base and J 7 bases, leaving 11 bases between the germline ends. The CDR3 is 14 amino acids. Germline-derived CDR1 and CDR2 are LGHNA and YSLEER. The CDR3 DNA is TGCGCCAGCAGCCAAGTCGGGTTCGCGAATGAGCAGTTCTTC. Translated, it gives CASSQVGFANEQFF.

The rearrangement joins TRBV28 to TRBJ2-7; TRBD2 matches 10 bases. The V gene's germline CDR1 is MDHEN and CDR2 SYDVKM. The V and J ends lost 2 bases and 3 bases, in that order; junction bases with no gene match: 1. The CDR3 is made up of 14 amino acids. The CDR3 protein is CASSLRLAGYEQYF. Written as DNA, the CDR3 is TGTGCCAGCAGTTTAAGACTAGCGGGCTACGAGCAGTACTTC.

The chain combines TRBV30 with TRBJ1-1, with D perhaps TRBD1 (6 bases). Trimming left V 4 bases short and J 5 bases short, with 17 bases between. CDR3 length: 14 amino acids. Germline CDR1 GTSNPN, CDR2 SVGIG (reference sequence). CDR3 loop: CAWISAGAGTEAFF. The CDR3 DNA reads TGTGCCTGGATTTCCGCAGGGGCGGGTACTGAAGCTTTCTTT.

This clone was seen a single time. The genes are TRBV30 and TRBJ1-1; D remains unclear. The CDR3 covers 13 residues. The germline CDR1 and CDR2 sequences are GTSNPN and SVGIG (reference sequence). V was pared by 4 bases and J by 1 base, with 10 bases between. Written as DNA, the CDR3 is TGTGCCTGGAAAATGGCAAGGAACACTGAAGCTTTCTTT. It is translated as CAWKMARNTEAFF.

As concerns this clone: The junction and the germline gene differ at one end; a read error may be behind it. The chain has TRBV11-2 and TRBJ1-5; D is uncertain. CDR1 and CDR2 from the germline V gene are SGHAT and FQNNGV. This CDR3 spans 13 amino acids. The CDR3 nucleotides read TGTGCCAGCAGTCGCGAGCCCTATCAACCCCAGCATTTT. Translation: CASSREPYQPQHF.

The chain joins TRBV19 to TRBJ1-1, with D unresolved. Germline lookup yields CDR1 LNHDA and CDR2 SQIVND (reference sequence). This CDR3 contains 13 residues. V was shortened by 1 base and J by 12 bases, with 15 bases between the two germline ends. The CDR3 here is CASSIVYSVATFF. The CDR3, as DNA: TGTGCCAGTAGTATAGTTTACAGTGTAGCGACTTTCTTT.

This clone showed up just a few times. V gene TRBV6-4 combines with J gene TRBJ1-6, with 8 positions matching TRBD1. Germline CDR1 is MRHNA and CDR2 is SNTAGT. There are 14 residues in the CDR3. J lost 6 bases, V lost 4 bases, and 2 bases had no gene match. CDR3 DNA: TGTGCCAGCAGTGTGGACAGGGTTAATTCACCCCTCCACTTT. Translated: CASSVDRVNSPLHF.

This clone was counted a few times. The chain links TRBV27 to TRBJ1-2; D ambiguous. Germline-derived CDR1 and CDR2 are MNHEY and SMNVEV (reference sequence). Trimming stripped 0 bases from V and 4 bases from J, with 9 bases between. The CDR3 contains 14 residues. CDR3 amino acids: CASSLSRGPYGYTF. The CDR3 DNA sequence: TGTGCCAGCAGTTTATCACGTGGGCCCTATGGCTACACCTTC.

The rearrangement joins TRBV19 to TRBJ2-7; 7 positions agree with TRBD2. This CDR3 has 16 residues. CDR1 is LNHDA, CDR2 SQIVND, per germline (reference sequence). With 3 bases clipped from V and 3 bases from J, the junction kept 11 bases outside the gene matches. In nucleotides, the CDR3 is TGTGCCAGTAGTATGTTTGTCCGGGGCGGGAGCTACGAGCAGTACTTC. Its translation: CASSMFVRGGSYEQYF.